One sample yielded the 10 T cell receptor beta chains listed below, sequenced in a study of CD8 T cells in ankylosing spondylitis. TCRdb called the 5' RACE reads again in MiXCR, with one record for every CDR3 protein. The sample includes roughly 230,000 distinct CDR3 sequences, 8.2% of them seen just once. Sequencing used blood, either unsorted or a sorted T cell fraction (not recorded which). The receptors shown here come from a female donor with ankylosing spondylitis or in good health (not recorded which).

This clonotype was counted ten times or more. This chain's CDR3 is CASSPRQSNYGYTF. The DNA of the CDR3 is TGTGCCAGCAGCCCTAGACAGTCCAACTATGGCTACACCTTC. The chain carries TRBV6-5 and TRBJ1-2, with D possibly TRBD1 on 5 matching bases. The length of the CDR3 is 14 residues. Germline V gene data show CDR1 as MNHEY and CDR2 as SVGAGI. Trimming pared 6 bases from V and 2 bases from J, leaving 13 bases between.

The table lists this clonotype with many counts. The chain recombines TRBV6-2 or TRBV6-3 with TRBJ2-7, with 11 positions matching TRBD2. V was clipped by 0 bases and J by 5 bases; unmatched bases: 9. Germline CDR1 MNHEY, CDR2 SVGEGT. There are 17 residues in the CDR3. The CDR3 loop is CASSYSTTSGMSNEQYF. CDR3 in DNA: TGTGCCAGCAGTTACTCGACGACTAGCGGGATGTCTAACGAGCAGTACTTC.

In this sample, this clonotype turned up many times. The rearrangement joins TRBV7-9 to TRBJ2-3; D is ambiguous. Trimming removed 4 bases at V and 7 bases at J, with 9 bases between. In germline, CDR1 is SEHNR, CDR2 FQNEAQ (reference sequence). The CDR3 length is 12 residues. CDR3 loop: CASSSEWHTQYF. Written as DNA, the CDR3 is TGTGCCAGCAGCTCGGAGTGGCATACGCAGTATTTT.

This clonotype was picked up many times. The gene calls are TRBV29-1 and TRBJ2-3; 10 bases align to TRBD1. V gave up 3 bases and J gave up 3 bases; unmatched junction bases: 6. The germline CDR1 and CDR2 sequences are SQVTM and ANQGSEA. This CDR3 comprises 15 residues. Written as DNA, the CDR3 is TGCAGCGTTGAGTTGGGACAGGGGACAACAGATACGCAGTATTTT. This sequence encodes CSVELGQGTTDTQYF.

This clonotype has ten or more counts. The CDR3 sequence: CSALLDAEETQYF. CDR3 coding DNA: TGCAGTGCGCTCCTGGACGCAGAAGAGACCCAGTACTTC. J is TRBJ2-5 and V is TRBV20-1; D gene unclear. Looked up from germline, CDR1 is DFQATT and CDR2 is SNEGSKA (reference sequence). This CDR3 contains 13 residues. Trimming took off 6 bases at V and 3 bases at J, with 14 bases between the two ends.

This clonotype was seen a few times. The V and J genes are TRBV4-2 and TRBJ2-3, with D possibly TRBD2 on 5 matching bases. The CDR3 covers 16 residues. Germline lookup yields CDR1 LGHNA and CDR2 YNFKEQ. Trimming took off 4 bases at V and 3 bases at J, with 17 bases between the two ends. Here the CDR3 reads CASSPPYGRGTDTQYF. CDR3 DNA sequence: TGTGCCAGCAGCCCCCCTTACGGCAGAGGGACAGATACGCAGTATTTT.

The V call is TRBV7-2, the J call TRBJ2-1; TRBD1 matches at 9 bases. Germline CDR1 is SGHTA and CDR2 is FQGNSA. V lost 3 bases to trimming and J lost 7 bases; unmatched junction nucleotides: 4. The CDR3 sequence is 14 residues long. CDR3 amino acids: CASSFGQGRNEQFF. CDR3 sequence (DNA): TGTGCCAGCAGCTTCGGACAGGGGAGGAATGAGCAGTTCTTC.

This clonotype was picked up a small number of times. The chain employs TRBV7-9 and TRBJ1-1, with TRBD1 as a possible D gene (5 bases). The V gene lost 5 bases and the J gene lost 7 bases, with 17 bases spanning the gap. This CDR3 spans 14 amino acids. Looked up from germline, CDR1 is SEHNR and CDR2 is FQNEAQ (reference sequence). The CDR3 sequence: CASSRAGREGEAFF. The CDR3 DNA reads TGTGCCAGCAGCCGTGCGGGCAGGGAGGGTGAAGCTTTCTTT.

This rearrangement joins TRBV28 to TRBJ2-7; D gene uncertain. Trimming took off 7 bases at V and 6 bases at J, with 19 bases between the two ends. Germline CDR1 is MDHEN and CDR2 is SYDVKM. CDR3 length: 14 residues. CDR3 sequence reads: CASNEGRGTSEQYF. CDR3 coding DNA: TGTGCCAGCAACGAAGGCCGCGGTACGAGCGAGCAGTACTTC.

This clonotype was detected many times. J is TRBJ2-5 and V is TRBV29-1; 8 bases align to TRBD1. There are 13 residues in the CDR3. V shed 7 bases, J shed 0 bases, and the junction held 4 bases outside the gene matches. Germline V gene lookup returns CDR1 SQVTM and CDR2 ANQGSEA. The CDR3 reads CSDRTGYQETQYF. Written as DNA, the CDR3 is TGCAGCGACCGGACAGGGTACCAAGAGACCCAGTACTTC.